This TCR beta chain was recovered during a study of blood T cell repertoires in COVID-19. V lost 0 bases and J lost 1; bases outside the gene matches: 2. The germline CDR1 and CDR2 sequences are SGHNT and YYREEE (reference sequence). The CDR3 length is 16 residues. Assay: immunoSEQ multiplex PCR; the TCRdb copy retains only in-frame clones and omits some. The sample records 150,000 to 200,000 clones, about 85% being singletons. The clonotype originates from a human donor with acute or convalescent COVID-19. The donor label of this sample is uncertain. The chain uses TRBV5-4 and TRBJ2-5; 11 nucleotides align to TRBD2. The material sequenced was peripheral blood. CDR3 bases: TGTGCCAGCAGCTTGGGTAGCGGGGGGGTCCAAGAGACCCAGTACTTC. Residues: CASSLGSGGVQETQYF.